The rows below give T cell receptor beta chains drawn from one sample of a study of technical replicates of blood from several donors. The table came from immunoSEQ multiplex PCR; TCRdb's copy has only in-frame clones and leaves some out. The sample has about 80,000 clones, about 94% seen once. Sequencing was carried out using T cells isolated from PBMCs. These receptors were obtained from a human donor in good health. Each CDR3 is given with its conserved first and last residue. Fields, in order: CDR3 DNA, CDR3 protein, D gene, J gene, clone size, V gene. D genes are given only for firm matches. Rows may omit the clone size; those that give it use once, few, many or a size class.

DNA: TGCGCCAGCAGAGGGACAGGGGCGGTCGAGCAGTTCTTC
CDR3: CASRGTGAVEQFF
D: TRBD1
J: TRBJ2-1
size: NA
V: TRBV5-1

DNA: TGTGCCTGGGACTTACAGGGGGGGACTGAAGCTTTCTTT
CDR3: CAWDLQGGTEAFF
D: TRBD1
J: TRBJ1-1
size: NA
V: TRBV30

DNA: TGTGCCAGCAGCTTAGCGGGGGGCAACACCATATATTTT
CDR3: CASSLAGGNTIYF
D: NA
J: TRBJ1-3
size: NA
V: TRBV11-2

DNA: TGTGCCAGCAGCCCCCGGGGAGCGGGAGAAGATACGCAGTATTTT
CDR3: CASSPRGAGEDTQYF
D: TRBD2
J: TRBJ2-3
size: NA
V: TRBV11-2

DNA: TGTGCCAGCAGTACTAGCGGGAGTTACAATGAGCAGTTCTTC
CDR3: CASSTSGSYNEQFF
D: TRBD2
J: TRBJ2-1
size: NA
V: TRBV5-4

DNA: TGTGCCAGCACCCCAGAAATGGCGAACACTGAAGCTTTCTTT
CDR3: CASTPEMANTEAFF
D: NA
J: TRBJ1-1
size: few
V: TRBV5-6

DNA: TGTGCCAGCAGCTTCTTAGGAGCTTACGAGCAGTACTTC
CDR3: CASSFLGAYEQYF
D: NA
J: TRBJ2-7
size: NA
V: TRBV7-8

DNA: TGTGCCAGCAGCGCGGACAGGGGGCGCGGCTACGAGCAGTACTTC
CDR3: CASSADRGRGYEQYF
D: TRBD1
J: TRBJ2-7
size: NA
V: TRBV7-2

DNA: TGCGCCAGCAGCCAAAATCCCCTTGGCATACTGAACACTGAAGCTTTCTTT
CDR3: CASSQNPLGILNTEAFF
D: NA
J: TRBJ1-1
size: NA
V: TRBV4-1

DNA: TGTGCCACCAGCACGGGCCTGACTAGCCGTACCTACGAGCAGTACTTC
CDR3: CATSTGLTSRTYEQYF
D: TRBD2
J: TRBJ2-7
size: NA
V: TRBV15

DNA: TGCGCCAGCAGCTTGGGTCAGGGGCGCTACGAGCAGTACTTC
CDR3: CASSLGQGRYEQYF
D: NA
J: TRBJ2-7
size: NA
V: TRBV5-1

DNA: TGTGCCAGCAGCAACAGCCTTCTGGCGTTCTTC
CDR3: CASSNSLLAFF
D: NA
J: TRBJ2-1
size: NA
V: TRBV14

DNA: TGTGCCAGCAGCGTAGATGCGGGGTTAGGAAACACCATATATTTT
CDR3: CASSVDAGLGNTIYF
D: NA
J: TRBJ1-3
size: NA
V: TRBV9

DNA: TGTGCCAGCTCCCAGACAGGGGACACTGAAGCTTTCTTT
CDR3: CASSQTGDTEAFF
D: TRBD1
J: TRBJ1-1
size: NA
V: TRBV18

DNA: TGTGCCAGCAGCCCCAACCGGGACTCAGAGTACGAGCAGTACTTC
CDR3: CASSPNRDSEYEQYF
D: NA
J: TRBJ2-7
size: NA
V: TRBV5-4

DNA: TGTGCCAGCAGTCAACAGGGTTACGAGCAGTACTTC
CDR3: CASSQQGYEQYF
D: NA
J: TRBJ2-7
size: NA
V: TRBV6-5